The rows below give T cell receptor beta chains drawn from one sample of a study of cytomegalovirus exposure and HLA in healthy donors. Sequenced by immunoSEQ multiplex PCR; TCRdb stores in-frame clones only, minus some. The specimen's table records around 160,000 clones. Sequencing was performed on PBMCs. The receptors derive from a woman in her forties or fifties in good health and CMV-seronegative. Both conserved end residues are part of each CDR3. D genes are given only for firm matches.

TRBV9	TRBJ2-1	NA	CASSAHAEQFF
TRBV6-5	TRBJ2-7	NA	CASSSLQGYEQYF
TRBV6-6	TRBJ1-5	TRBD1	CASSTRAGTGDQPQHF
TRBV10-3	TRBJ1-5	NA	CAISESPRGSNQPQHF
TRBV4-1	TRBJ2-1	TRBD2	CASSTRAGDSYNEQFF
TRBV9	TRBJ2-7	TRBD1	CASSVRDRGRQLLFYEQYF
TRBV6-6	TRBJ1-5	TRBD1	CASSGQGSNQPQHF
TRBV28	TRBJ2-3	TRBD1	CASSYPRTGAKADTQYF
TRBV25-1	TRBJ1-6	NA	CASSEYENSPLHF
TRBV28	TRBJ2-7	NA	CASCWGPDYEQYF